These T cell receptor beta chains were read from a single sample in a study of OX40 agonist ivuxolimab in advanced cancers. Profiling relied on immunoSEQ multiplex PCR, and the TCRdb table lists in-frame clones only, not all of them. The repertoire holds 50,000 to 70,000 clones, with roughly 92% as singletons. The sequences come from CD4+ or CD8+ T cells sorted from blood, collected in a trial of the OX40 agonist ivuxolimab. The receptors were gathered from an adult with an advanced solid tumor such as melanoma, head and neck, liver or kidney cancer. Both conserved end residues are part of each CDR3. D genes are given only for firm matches. Expanded clones get a size class; other rows say once, few or many, or leave the size out.

j_call clone_size d_call cdr3_length v_call cdr3_nt cdr3_aa
TRBJ1-1 - - 15 TRBV30 TGTGCCTGGAGTGGACTCCGGGAGGCGGACACTGAAGCTTTCTTT CAWSGLREADTEAFF
TRBJ2-7 - - 14 TRBV6-5 TGTGCCAGCAGTTACGGGGGTAACTCCTACGAGCAGTACTTC CASSYGGNSYEQYF
TRBJ2-7 - - 15 TRBV9 TGTGCCAGCAGCGTAGAGACCGGAGTGACCTACGAGCAGTACTTC CASSVETGVTYEQYF
TRBJ2-3 - - 14 TRBV27 TGTGCCAGCAGTCTTGGTGGGAGAGCAGATACGCAGTATTTT CASSLGGRADTQYF
TRBJ2-1 - TRBD2 17 TRBV15 TGTGCCACCAGCAGAGATGGTGATAGCGGGAGGCTGGATGAGCAGTTCTTC CATSRDGDSGRLDEQFF
TRBJ1-1 - - 13 TRBV15 TGTACCACCAGCAGCGGAGGACTGCTCGAGCTTTACTTT CTTSSGGLLELYF
TRBJ1-2 - - 14 TRBV15 TGTGCCACCAGCGTCGGGTTGGGCCCCTATGGCTACACCTTC CATSVGLGPYGYTF
TRBJ1-1 - - 14 TRBV7-9 TGTGCCAGCAGCCCCCCCAGGACTAACACTGAAGCTTTCTTT CASSPPRTNTEAFF
TRBJ2-3 - TRBD2 18 TRBV10-3 TGTGCCATCAGTCCCGGGACTAGCGGGAGTAGGGGTCCAGATACGCAGTATTTT CAISPGTSGSRGPDTQYF
TRBJ2-7 - - 15 TRBV6-5 TGTGCCAGCAGTACGGACGGTGGTAGCTCCTACGAGCAGTACTTC CASSTDGGSSYEQYF
TRBJ1-1 - TRBD1 15 TRBV5-5 TGTGCCAGCAGCCCCCCGGGACAGACCAACACTGAAGCTTTCTTT CASSPPGQTNTEAFF
TRBJ2-1 - TRBD2 16 TRBV28 TGTGCCAGCAGTTTACAGCTAGCGGGAGGGCTAAATGAGCAGTTCTTC CASSLQLAGGLNEQFF
TRBJ2-7 - - 15 TRBV5-1 TGCGCCAGCAGCTTGGTCGTGGGTCAACGGGACGAGCAGTACTTC CASSLVVGQRDEQYF
TRBJ2-3 - - 15 TRBV28 TGTGCCAGCAGTTTGACAGCACGGGGCACAGATACGCAGTATTTT CASSLTARGTDTQYF
TRBJ2-7 - - 14 TRBV7-2 TGTGCCAGCACCCCATCCACAGGGCACTACGAGCAGTACTTC CASTPSTGHYEQYF
TRBJ1-2 once - 13 TRBV29-1 TGCAGCGTTGTAGGGCCGGGGTCAGGTGGCTACACCTTC CSVVGPGSGGYTF
TRBJ1-4 - - 14 TRBV28 TGTGCCAGCAGTTTATTCGGGGTAAATGAAAAACTGTTTTTT CASSLFGVNEKLFF
TRBJ2-7 - - 11 TRBV29-1 TGCAGCGTTGGAGCTAACTACGAGCAGTACTTC CSVGANYEQYF
TRBJ2-7 - - 16 TRBV7-6 TGTGCCAGCAGCCGTTCAACGGGGACAAGAGGCTACGAGCAGTACTTC CASSRSTGTRGYEQYF
TRBJ1-1 - - 12 TRBV27 TGTGCCAGCAGTCCCGGGTCCTCTGAAGCTTTCTTT CASSPGSSEAFF
TRBJ2-2 - - 17 TRBV18 TGTGCCAGCTCGGTATCCCCCGGGGATGGGACCACCGGGGAGCTGTTTTTT CASSVSPGDGTTGELFF
TRBJ2-1 - TRBD2 14 TRBV10-2 TGCGCCAGCAGTCTCAGCGGGAGATCCGATGAGCAGTTCTTC CASSLSGRSDEQFF
TRBJ1-4 - - 11 TRBV29-1 TGCAGCACCTACAGGGATGAAAAACTGTTTTTT CSTYRDEKLFF
TRBJ2-7 - - 13 TRBV19 TGTGCCAGTAGTGAGAAAGGGACCTACGAGCAGTACTTC CASSEKGTYEQYF
TRBJ2-5 - - 17 TRBV27 TGTGCCAGCAGTTTGATGGGGTTGTACAGCGTCCAAGAGACCCAGTACTTC CASSLMGLYSVQETQYF
TRBJ1-2 - TRBD1 13 TRBV28 TGTGCCAGCAGTGCGACAGGGGAGAATGGCTACACCTTC CASSATGENGYTF
TRBJ2-3 - TRBD1 16 TRBV7-6 TGTGCCAGCAGCTTATTGGACAGGGGGCGTACAGATACGCAGTATTTT CASSLLDRGRTDTQYF
TRBJ1-2 - - 15 TRBV28 TGTGCCAGCAGTTTACGGCCGCAAGCTAACTATGGCTACACCTTC CASSLRPQANYGYTF
TRBJ2-2 - - 13 TRBV5-8 TGTGCCAGCAGCTTGGCCGGGCACGGGGAGCTGTTTTTT CASSLAGHGELFF
TRBJ2-5 - - 15 TRBV11-2 TGTGCCAGCAGCTTATGGGGCAGGGCCCAAGAGACCCAGTACTTC CASSLWGRAQETQYF
TRBJ2-7 - - 13 TRBV13 TGTGCCAGCACCCGAGGGGGTTCCTACGAGCAGTACTTC CASTRGGSYEQYF
TRBJ2-7 - TRBD2 15 TRBV27 TGTGCCAGCAGTTTATATGCTAGCGGTCCCAACGAGCAGTACTTC CASSLYASGPNEQYF
TRBJ2-1 once - 16 TRBV19 TGTGCCAGTAGTATAGGAGGAGGGTTCAGGCGACATGAGCAGTTCTTC CASSIGGGFRRHEQFF
TRBJ2-3 - - 15 TRBV10-1 TGCGCCAGCAGTGCGGGACTTTTCTCCACAGATACGCAGTATTTT CASSAGLFSTDTQYF
TRBJ1-2 - TRBD1 16 TRBV4-1 TGCGCCAGCAGCCAAGATTCCGGACAGGGGGCAAGTGGCTACACCTTC CASSQDSGQGASGYTF
TRBJ1-5 - - 13 TRBV19 TGTGCCAGTAGTATTGGGTACAATCAGCCCCAGCATTTT CASSIGYNQPQHF
TRBJ2-7 once - 14 TRBV19 TGTGCCAGTAGTATTTCCGGGGCGTCCTACGAGCAGTACTTC CASSISGASYEQYF
TRBJ2-3 - TRBD1 15 TRBV5-4 TGTGCCAGCAGCTTCAGGGGGCGGGACACAGATACGCAGTATTTT CASSFRGRDTDTQYF
TRBJ2-3 - TRBD1 15 TRBV27 TGTGCCAGCAGTTTGGCGACAGGGCTCTCAGATACGCAGTATTTT CASSLATGLSDTQYF
TRBJ2-7 - TRBD2 15 TRBV28 TGTGCCAGCAGCTTGGGACTAGCGGGAGCGAGCGAGCAGTACTTC CASSLGLAGASEQYF
TRBJ2-7 - TRBD1 16 TRBV7-2 TGTGCCAGCAGCTTCCCGACGGACAGGGGTAGGTACGAGCAGTACTTC CASSFPTDRGRYEQYF
TRBJ2-3 - TRBD2 18 TRBV25-1 TGTGCCAGCAGTGAATCCCTAGCGGGAGGGCTACCCACAGATACGCAGTATTTT CASSESLAGGLPTDTQYF
TRBJ2-7 - - 15 TRBV4-3 TGCGCCAGCAGCCAAGACGGGGGGCTAGGACGGGAGCAGTACTTC CASSQDGGLGREQYF
TRBJ2-7 - TRBD2 13 TRBV11-2 TGTGCCGCCGCGGGAGGGCCAGCCTACGAGCAGTACTTC CAAAGGPAYEQYF
TRBJ2-3 - TRBD2 17 TRBV13 TGTGCCAGCAGCTCCGGACTAGCGGTCGGGGCCACAGATACGCAGTATTTT CASSSGLAVGATDTQYF
TRBJ1-1 - - 17 TRBV28 TGTGCCAGCAGTCTCTCCCCGGGCCGGTCCATGAACACTGAAGCTTTCTTT CASSLSPGRSMNTEAFF
TRBJ1-1 - TRBD1 13 TRBV29-1 TGCAGCGTTGACGGGACAGGGAGTACTGAAGCTTTCTTT CSVDGTGSTEAFF